What follows is one TCR beta chain and its context. It lacks a known antigen. The input lacks base qualities; no much larger clone sits a single base away. The immunoSEQ Assay, a bias-controlled multiplex PCR, was used to amplify TCRbeta CDR3 regions from genomic DNA. The paper's data handling went like this. The number of nucleated cells in each sample was estimated by amplification of reference gene primers within the assay. To quantify the absolute abundance of each unique TCRbeta CDR3 rearrangement, sequence reads were collapsed and filtered. For each sample, productive Simpson clonality was calculated as the square root of Simpson's diversity index over productive rearrangements. TCRdb mirrors the immuneACCESS table, restricted to in-frame sequences. Some clones are absent from its copies; in checked studies, under half trace to an unresolved V gene, and the reason for the others is unknown. The V and J calls and clone size come from that table; D and trimming were worked out from the DNA. The sample table holds 150,000 to 200,000 clones, of which approximately 83% were seen once. The ten largest clones add up to roughly 13% of the sample.

The data were taken from a study of blood T cell repertoires in COVID-19 (dated by TCRdb to 2020 to 2021). Context from the whole study: Collaborator samples came from the United States, Italy and Spain and covered acute and convalescent phases of COVID-19. The prospective study material was composed of cDNA or gDNA derived from T cells, B-cell-depleted T cells, or PBMCs. Deeply sampled blood TCRbeta repertoires from subjects exposed to, actively infected with, or recovered from COVID-19 were included in the dataset. The repertoires were released in a freely available public database intended as a resource for research on the immune response to SARS-CoV-2. Samples were obtained from the ongoing ImmuneRACE study (first 160 participants) and from over 1,000 subjects provided by 6 global collaborators. Sample metadata almost always included a de-identified subject ID, COVID-19 status, age in years and sex. HLA class I and class II types, where available, came from metadata supplied by the sample provider rather than from assay-based typing.

Participants in the prospective study were aged roughly 18 to 100 years, lived in more than 20 United States geographic areas, and enrolled through a virtual design. In the prospective study, participants were assigned to cohorts based on the clinical history participants reported in a screening survey and a study questionnaire. Recovered participants in ImmuneRACE Cohort 3 were defined as having two consecutive negative NP/OP PCR tests, clearance from a healthcare professional, or resolution of symptoms. In the prospective study, mobile phlebotomists collected whole blood, serum and a nasopharyngeal or oropharyngeal swab from each participant. Additional blood draws and questionnaires over an approximately two-month period could optionally be provided by prospective study participants. Blood samples from the prospective study were shipped frozen or at room temperature prior to DNA extraction.

From a lookup of the germline V gene (reference sequence), CDR1 and CDR2 are LNHDA and SQIVND. Trimming at the junction amounts to 3 bases on V and 7 bases on J, and the germline ends lie 9 bases apart. The CDR3 spans 13 residues, from the cysteine through the phenylalanine. Only the CDR3 region is kept as DNA, spanning 39 bases read in frame from base 1. Overall study outcomes, separate from this receptor: The quantity of clinical and demographic metadata differed by source and by participant and was supplied without curation.

The sequence was obtained from a woman in her sixties or seventies who had recovered from COVID-19. Input material: PBMCs or T cells enriched from blood (not recorded which). The V gene is TRBV19 and the J gene is TRBJ1-4, and possibly TRBD1, on 5 matching bases. Read as DNA, the sequence is TGTGCCAGTAGTATCCAGGGTTTTGAAAAACTGTTTTTT. The encoded protein is CASSIQGFEKLFF. Reference TRBV19 and TRBJ1-4 genes cover what lies past the CDR3, so the full variable domain is DGGITQSPKYLFRKEGQNVTLSCEQNLNHDAMYWYRQDPGQGLRLIYYSQIVNDFQKGDIAEGYSVSREKKESFPLTVTSAQKNPTAFYLCASSIQGFEKLFFGSGTQLSVL.